These T cell receptor beta chains were read from a single sample in a study of T cell responses to AZD1222 COVID-19 vaccine. Here immunoSEQ multiplex PCR was the method, and the copy in TCRdb shows in-frame clones only, minus some. The profile shows about 96,000 clones, roughly 90% of them singletons. The starting material was peripheral blood, obtained on day 0 of AZD1222 vaccination. The receptors derive from an adult in good health. The CDR3 runs from the conserved cysteine through the conserved F or W. Fields, in order: clone size, V gene, CDR3 length, J gene, D gene, CDR3 protein, CDR3 DNA. The D gene is left open where the match is weak. The size field is filled for only some rows; it gives once, few, many or a size class.

few,TRBV11-1,12,TRBJ2-7,.,CASSRTVYEQYF,TGTGCCAGCAGCCGGACAGTCTACGAGCAGTACTTC
.,TRBV2,14,TRBJ1-6,.,CASSIGSDNSPLHF,TGTGCCAGCAGTATAGGATCGGATAATTCACCCCTCCACTTT
.,TRBV27,16,TRBJ2-1,TRBD2,CATHQTSGSSYNEQFF,TGTGCCACCCATCAGACTAGCGGGAGCTCCTACAATGAGCAGTTCTTC
.,TRBV6-1,14,TRBJ2-7,.,CASSERDQVYEQYF,TGTGCCAGCAGTGAGCGGGACCAGGTCTACGAGCAGTACTTC
.,TRBV6-5,15,TRBJ2-7,TRBD2,CASSPGLAATYEQYF,TGTGCCAGCAGTCCGGGACTAGCGGCGACCTACGAGCAGTACTTC
.,TRBV1,21,TRBJ2-5,.,CTSSQVRASGTSGGREETQYF,TGCACCAGCAGCCAGGTCCGCGCCTCTGGGACTAGCGGGGGAAGAGAAGAGACCCAGTACTTC
.,TRBV7-2,13,TRBJ1-1,.,CASSLALPGEAFF,TGTGCCAGCAGCTTAGCCCTACCCGGTGAAGCTTTCTTT
.,TRBV30,14,TRBJ1-6,.,CACKGLVGDSPLHF,TGTGCCTGCAAGGGCCTCGTCGGGGATTCACCCCTCCACTTT
once,TRBV11-2,15,TRBJ2-2,.,CASSLGDWRTGELFF,TGTGCCAGCAGCTTAGGGGATTGGCGCACCGGGGAGCTGTTTTTT
.,TRBV7-3,13,TRBJ2-5,.,CASSFGIQETQYF,TGTGCCAGCAGCTTCGGGATTCAAGAGACCCAGTACTTC
.,TRBV5-1,17,TRBJ2-7,TRBD2,CASSLVQGGRSFHEQYF,TGCGCCAGCAGCTTGGTTCAGGGCGGGAGGTCGTTCCACGAGCAGTACTTC
.,TRBV5-1,15,TRBJ2-7,TRBD2,CASSSGGGNSYEQYF,TGCGCCAGCAGCTCCGGGGGGGGAAACTCCTACGAGCAGTACTTC
few,TRBV2,14,TRBJ1-1,.,CARGRTEMNTEAFF,TGTGCCAGAGGGAGGACTGAGATGAACACTGAAGCTTTCTTT
.,TRBV30,13,TRBJ2-5,.,CAWRREAAETQYF,TGTGCCTGGAGGAGGGAGGCTGCAGAGACCCAGTACTTC
.,TRBV30,14,TRBJ2-7,.,CAWERASGSYEQYF,TGTGCCTGGGAGAGGGCCAGCGGTTCCTACGAGCAGTACTTC
.,TRBV7-9,15,TRBJ1-1,.,CASSFYLSENTEAFF,TGTGCCAGCAGCTTCTACTTGTCAGAGAACACTGAAGCTTTCTTT
.,TRBV5-8,15,TRBJ2-7,TRBD2,CASSQGVAGGYEQYF,TGTGCCAGCAGCCAGGGGGTAGCGGGAGGTTACGAGCAGTACTTC
.,TRBV3-1/TRBV3-2,18,TRBJ2-1,.,CASSGQSQAVYSYNEQFF,TGTGCCAGCAGCGGCCAATCCCAAGCGGTTTACTCCTACAATGAGCAGTTCTTC
.,TRBV5-1,16,TRBJ2-3,TRBD1,CASSLEQGTFTDTQYF,TGCGCCAGCAGCTTGGAACAGGGGACCTTCACAGATACGCAGTATTTT
.,TRBV20-1,11,TRBJ2-3,.,CSALRLDTQYF,TGCAGTGCTTTGCGGTTGGATACGCAGTATTTT
.,TRBV10-3,11,TRBJ2-7,.,CAISSQYEQYF,TGTGCCATCAGTTCCCAGTACGAGCAGTACTTC
.,TRBV16,11,TRBJ1-4,.,CASSRSRGLFF,TGTGCCAGCAGCCGAAGTAGGGGACTGTTTTTT
.,TRBV6-2/TRBV6-3,15,TRBJ1-1,TRBD1,CASSPFRGRTSEAFF,TGTGCCAGCAGCCCTTTCAGGGGGAGGACCTCTGAAGCTTTCTTT
once,TRBV10-3,16,TRBJ2-1,TRBD2,CAISESGLDKIGGQFF,TGTGCCATCAGTGAGTCCGGACTAGATAAGATCGGGGGTCAGTTCTTC
.,TRBV10-1,13,TRBJ2-7,.,CASSEVRPDEQYF,TGCGCCAGCAGCGAGGTTCGCCCTGACGAGCAGTACTTC
.,TRBV28,15,TRBJ2-7,TRBD1,CASSLGTGDPYEQYF,TGTGCCAGCAGTCTCGGGACAGGGGACCCCTACGAGCAGTACTTC
.,TRBV30,11,TRBJ2-5,.,CAWRGQETQYF,TGTGCCTGGAGGGGGCAAGAGACCCAGTACTTC
.,TRBV4-3,15,TRBJ1-2,.,CASSQVRAVEYGYTF,TGCGCCAGCAGCCAAGTGCGGGCAGTTGAATATGGCTACACCTTC